The rows below give T cell receptor beta chains drawn from one sample of a study of blood T cell repertoires in COVID-19. Only in-frame clones appear in the TCRdb table, and some are missing; sequencing was by immunoSEQ multiplex PCR. The data show some 190,000 clones, around nine tenths seen once. Sequencing was performed on peripheral blood. The receptors were sampled from a woman aged 40-49 years who had recovered from COVID-19. The CDR3 runs from the conserved cysteine through the conserved F or W. D genes are given only for firm matches. Some rows have no size entry. The others give once, few or many, or a class for an expanded clone.

>TRBV6-2/TRBV6-3|.|TRBD1|TRBJ1-6
CASSYSKGDRTNSPLHF
TGTGCCAGCAGTTACTCGAAGGGGGACAGAACTAATTCACCCCTCCACTTT
>TRBV13|once|.|TRBJ2-7
CASSLGGSPLEQYF
TGTGCCAGCAGCTTAGGCGGGAGCCCCCTCGAGCAGTACTTC
>TRBV5-1|.|TRBD2|TRBJ2-1
CASSLVAGGGEQFF
TGCGCCAGCAGCTTGGTAGCGGGAGGGGGTGAGCAGTTCTTC
>TRBV4-3|.|TRBD1|TRBJ2-7
CASSQARGQGYEQYF
TGCGCCAGCAGCCAAGCCCGGGGACAGGGTTACGAGCAGTACTTC
>TRBV19|.|.|TRBJ2-3
CASSTRQATDTQYF
TGTGCCAGTAGTACACGGCAGGCCACAGATACGCAGTATTTT
>TRBV3-1/TRBV3-2|few|TRBD1|TRBJ1-5
CASSQTISDREEQPQHF
TGTGCCAGCAGCCAAACGATCTCCGACAGGGAGGAACAGCCCCAGCATTTT
>TRBV28|.|.|TRBJ2-3
CASSFQVPDTQYF
TGTGCCAGCAGTTTTCAGGTCCCAGATACGCAGTATTTT
>TRBV6-5|.|TRBD2|TRBJ2-5
CASSRDLAAQETQYF
TGTGCCAGCAGCAGAGACCTAGCGGCCCAAGAGACCCAGTACTTC
>TRBV29-1|.|TRBD2|TRBJ2-2
CSVDSGLAGVAGELFF
TGCAGCGTTGACTCGGGGCTAGCGGGAGTTGCCGGGGAGCTGTTTTTT
>TRBV7-8|.|.|TRBJ2-7
CASSQQGDGSYEQYF
TGTGCCAGCAGCCAACAGGGCGACGGGTCCTACGAGCAGTACTTC
>TRBV5-5|few|TRBD2|TRBJ2-7
CASSSGTSGDEQYF
TGTGCCAGCAGCTCCGGGACTAGCGGAGACGAGCAGTACTTC
>TRBV27|.|TRBD1|TRBJ1-5
CASSFNRGHQPQHF
TGTGCCAGCAGTTTTAACAGGGGGCATCAGCCCCAGCATTTT
>TRBV10-3|.|TRBD2|TRBJ2-5
CASKLAGDAETQYF
TGTGCCAGCAAACTAGCGGGAGACGCGGAGACCCAGTACTTC
>TRBV6-1|.|.|TRBJ1-2
CASSEVREWSRRHGYTF
TGTGCCAGCAGTGAAGTAAGGGAGTGGAGCAGGAGGCATGGCTACACCTTC
>TRBV19|once|TRBD2|TRBJ2-1
CASSGTLAGGDEQFF
TGTGCCAGTAGTGGGACACTAGCGGGAGGGGATGAGCAGTTCTTC
>TRBV27|.|.|TRBJ2-5
CASSLWGLQETQYF
TGTGCCAGCAGTTTATGGGGGCTCCAAGAGACCCAGTACTTC
>TRBV2|.|.|TRBJ1-1
CASSPTRAEAFF
TGTGCCAGCAGCCCTACCAGGGCTGAAGCTTTCTTT
>TRBV11-2|.|.|TRBJ2-3
CASSLVTSTDTQYF
TGTGCCAGCAGCTTAGTGACTAGCACAGATACGCAGTATTTT
>TRBV27|once|.|TRBJ2-2
CASSLRWNTGELFF
TGTGCCAGCAGTCTCCGGTGGAACACCGGGGAGCTGTTTTTT
>TRBV18|.|.|TRBJ1-1
CASSQQGSEAFF
TGTGCCAGCTCACAACAGGGATCTGAAGCTTTCTTT
>TRBV24-1|.|.|TRBJ1-5
CATSDRGLGNQPQHF
TGTGCCACCAGTGATAGAGGGTTAGGCAATCAGCCCCAGCATTTT
>TRBV6-5|.|.|TRBJ2-1
CASSYRQEQFF
TGTGCCAGCAGTTACCGACAGGAGCAGTTCTTC
>TRBV5-4|.|TRBD1|TRBJ1-1
CASSVQGSNTEAFF
TGTGCCAGCAGCGTACAGGGGTCGAACACTGAAGCTTTCTTT
>TRBV4-3|once|.|TRBJ2-6
CASSHPEGRASGANVLTF
TGCGCCAGCAGCCATCCCGAGGGAAGGGCCTCTGGGGCCAACGTCCTGACTTTC
>TRBV29-1|.|.|TRBJ2-7
CSVEDPGEGYEQYF
TGCAGCGTTGAAGATCCAGGGGAGGGCTACGAGCAGTACTTC
>TRBV5-4|.|.|TRBJ2-7
CASSSGTPTLQYF
TGTGCCAGCAGCTCCGGGACACCGACGTTGCAGTACTTC
>TRBV21-1|.|.|TRBJ1-4
CAGRTGANEKLFF
TGTGCCGGAAGGACAGGGGCTAATGAAAAACTGTTTTTT
>TRBV5-1|.|.|TRBJ2-3
CASSPSAGTDTQYF
TGCGCCAGCAGCCCCAGCGCCGGCACAGATACGCAGTATTTT
>TRBV20-1|once|.|TRBJ1-2
CSAHTGGYTF
TGCAGTGCGCACACAGGTGGCTACACCTTC
>TRBV25-1|.|.|TRBJ1-4
CASSGRRDEKLFF
TGTGCCAGCTCGGGCCGCAGGGATGAAAAACTGTTTTTT
>TRBV4-3|.|.|TRBJ1-3
CASRGPVGTIYF
TGCGCCAGCCGAGGTCCGGTTGGGACCATATATTTT
>TRBV2|.|.|TRBJ1-1
CASSEERNTEAFF
TGTGCCAGCAGTGAAGAGCGGAACACTGAAGCTTTCTTT
>TRBV29-1|.|TRBD2|TRBJ2-5
CSVFVAGGQETQYF
TGCAGCGTTTTTGTAGCGGGAGGTCAAGAGACCCAGTACTTC
>TRBV30|.|.|TRBJ1-4
CAWSVLSSGEKLFF
TGTGCCTGGAGTGTACTCTCGAGTGGTGAAAAACTGTTTTTT
>TRBV11-3|.|TRBD1|TRBJ2-1
CASSPRQGFSNEQFF
TGTGCCAGCAGCCCCAGACAGGGGTTCAGCAATGAGCAGTTCTTC
>TRBV4-2|.|TRBD2|TRBJ2-7
CASSQPGGLAGDEQYF
TGTGCCAGCAGCCAACCGGGAGGACTAGCGGGAGACGAGCAGTACTTC
>TRBV28|.|.|TRBJ1-2
CASSFGGIYGYTF
TGTGCCAGCAGTTTTGGCGGGATCTATGGCTACACCTTC
>TRBV2|.|.|TRBJ1-2
CASSELTDVGGYTF
TGTGCCAGCAGTGAATTGACAGACGTGGGTGGCTACACCTTC
>TRBV4-1|.|.|TRBJ2-2
CASSQGGGSGPGGGNTGELFF
TGCGCCAGCAGCCAAGGCGGCGGGTCGGGCCCAGGGGGAGGGAACACCGGGGAGCTGTTTTTT
>TRBV11-2|.|.|TRBJ2-5
CASSLGTGYQETQYF
TGTGCCAGCAGCTTAGGAACAGGGTACCAAGAGACCCAGTACTTC
>TRBV27|.|TRBD1|TRBJ1-5
CASSFQGARQPQHF
TGTGCCAGCAGTTTCCAGGGGGCACGTCAGCCCCAGCATTTT
>TRBV27|.|.|TRBJ1-1
CASSLGANTEAFF
TGTGCCAGCAGTTTAGGGGCGAACACTGAAGCTTTCTTT
>TRBV3-1/TRBV3-2|.|.|TRBJ2-3
CASSQGLRTDTQYF
TGTGCCAGCAGCCAAGGACTACGCACAGATACGCAGTATTTT
>TRBV5-4|.|TRBD1|TRBJ2-2
CASSLPGQGAVGELFF
TGTGCCAGCAGCTTGCCGGGACAGGGGGCAGTCGGGGAGCTGTTTTTT
>TRBV5-1|.|TRBD1|TRBJ1-4
CASSLGGTGSDEKLFF
TGCGCCAGCAGCCTTGGGGGGACAGGGTCGGATGAAAAACTGTTTTTT
>TRBV19|.|TRBD2|TRBJ2-7
CASSQTTLSGRGLYEQYF
TGTGCCAGTAGCCAAACGACCCTTAGCGGGAGAGGTCTATACGAGCAGTACTTC
>TRBV6-2/TRBV6-3|.|TRBD1|TRBJ2-2
CASSFTTGGAGGELFF
TGTGCCAGCAGTTTCACTACAGGGGGCGCCGGCGGGGAGCTGTTTTTT
>TRBV24-1|.|TRBD1|TRBJ2-2
CATSRGKVLDTGELFF
TGTGCCACTAGCAGGGGGAAAGTTTTGGACACCGGGGAGCTGTTTTTT
>TRBV7-8|few|TRBD2|TRBJ2-7
CASSLEASGNYEQYF
TGTGCCAGCAGCTTAGAGGCTAGCGGGAACTACGAGCAGTACTTC
>TRBV5-6|.|.|TRBJ2-3
CASSLGAGVTDTQYF
TGTGCCAGCAGCTTGGGAGCAGGGGTGACAGATACGCAGTATTTT
>TRBV7-8|.|.|TRBJ2-1
CASSLEGRDEQFF
TGTGCCAGCAGCTTAGAGGGCAGGGATGAGCAGTTCTTC
>TRBV6-6|.|.|TRBJ2-7
CASSPKVAVSEQYF
TGTGCCAGCAGTCCTAAAGTTGCGGTTAGCGAGCAGTACTTC
>TRBV5-3|.|.|TRBJ1-1
CARSWRGTPNTEAFF
TGTGCCAGAAGCTGGCGAGGGACACCGAACACTGAAGCTTTCTTT
>TRBV7-6|.|.|TRBJ2-7
CASSLSTGFIYEQYF
TGTGCCAGCAGCTTATCTACAGGGTTTATCTACGAGCAGTACTTC
>TRBV27|.|TRBD2|TRBJ2-1
CASSGTTPDEQFF
TGTGCCAGCAGTGGGACTACCCCCGATGAGCAGTTCTTC
>TRBV2|.|.|TRBJ1-5
CASGLYRDYSNQPQHF
TGTGCCAGCGGACTATACAGGGACTATAGCAATCAGCCCCAGCATTTT
>TRBV18|.|TRBD1|TRBJ2-7
CASSPIRDSSYEQYF
TGTGCCAGCTCACCCATCAGGGACAGCTCCTACGAGCAGTACTTC
>TRBV6-5|.|TRBD1|TRBJ1-3
CASTPTGYGNTIYF
TGTGCCAGCACCCCGACAGGGTATGGAAACACCATATATTTT
>TRBV10-3|.|.|TRBJ2-1
CAISRDLPHEQFF
TGTGCCATCAGTCGGGACTTACCGCATGAGCAGTTCTTC